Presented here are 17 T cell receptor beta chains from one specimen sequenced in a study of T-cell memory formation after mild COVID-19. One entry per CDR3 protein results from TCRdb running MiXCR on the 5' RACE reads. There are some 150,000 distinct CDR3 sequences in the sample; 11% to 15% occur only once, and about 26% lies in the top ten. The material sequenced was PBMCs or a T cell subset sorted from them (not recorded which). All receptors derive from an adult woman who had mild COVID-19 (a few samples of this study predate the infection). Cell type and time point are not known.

CDR3 sequence reads: CASSQSLSGSANTGELFF. CDR3 nucleotide sequence: TGCGCCAGCAGCCAATCCCTCTCAGGCAGCGCGAACACCGGGGAGCTGTTTTTT. J is TRBJ2-2 and V is TRBV4-1; no clear D. This CDR3 is built from 18 residues. Germline lookup yields CDR1 MGHRA and CDR2 YSYEKL. V lost 2 bases and J lost 0, with 16 bases in between.

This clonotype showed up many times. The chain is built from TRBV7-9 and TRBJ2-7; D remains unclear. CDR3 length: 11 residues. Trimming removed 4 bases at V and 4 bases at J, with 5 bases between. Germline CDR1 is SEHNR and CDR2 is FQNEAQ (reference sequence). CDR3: CASSSAYEQYF. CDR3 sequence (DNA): TGTGCCAGCAGCTCAGCGTACGAGCAGTACTTC.

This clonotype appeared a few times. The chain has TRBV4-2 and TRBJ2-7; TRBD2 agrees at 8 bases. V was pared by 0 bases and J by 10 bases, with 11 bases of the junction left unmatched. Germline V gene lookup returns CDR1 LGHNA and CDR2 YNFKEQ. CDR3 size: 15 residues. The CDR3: CASSQEVPDLAGQYF. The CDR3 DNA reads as TGTGCCAGCAGCCAAGAAGTTCCGGATCTAGCGGGCCAGTACTTC.

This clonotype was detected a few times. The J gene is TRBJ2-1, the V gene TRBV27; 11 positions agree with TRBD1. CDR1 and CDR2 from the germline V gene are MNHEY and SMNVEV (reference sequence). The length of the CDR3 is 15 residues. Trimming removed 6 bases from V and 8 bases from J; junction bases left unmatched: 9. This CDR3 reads CASSSGTGGFYEQFF. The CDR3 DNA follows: TGTGCCAGCAGCTCCGGGACAGGGGGTTTCTATGAGCAGTTCTTC.

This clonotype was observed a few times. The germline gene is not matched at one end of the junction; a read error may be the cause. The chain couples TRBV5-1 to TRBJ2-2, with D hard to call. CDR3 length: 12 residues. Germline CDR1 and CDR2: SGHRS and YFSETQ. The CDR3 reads CASSLNAGELFF. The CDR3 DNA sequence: TGCGCCAGCAGCTTGAACGCCGGGGAGCTGTTTTTT.

The CDR3 sequence is CASSVESGTGVTGELFF. CDR3 nucleotides: TGTGCCAGCAGCGTAGAGTCCGGGACAGGTGTCACCGGGGAGCTGTTTTTT. V is TRBV9 and J is TRBJ2-2; 8 nucleotides agree with TRBD1. The V gene end was trimmed by 0 bases and the J gene end by 4 bases; junction bases not matched to a gene: 8. CDR3 length equals 17 residues. Germline V CDR1 and CDR2: SGDLS, YYNGEE.

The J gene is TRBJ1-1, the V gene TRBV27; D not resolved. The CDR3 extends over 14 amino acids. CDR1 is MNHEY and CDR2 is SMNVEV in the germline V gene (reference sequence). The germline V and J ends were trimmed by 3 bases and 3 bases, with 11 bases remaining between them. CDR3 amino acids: CASSFVSWDTEAFF. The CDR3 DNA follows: TGTGCCAGCAGTTTTGTGAGTTGGGACACTGAAGCTTTCTTT.

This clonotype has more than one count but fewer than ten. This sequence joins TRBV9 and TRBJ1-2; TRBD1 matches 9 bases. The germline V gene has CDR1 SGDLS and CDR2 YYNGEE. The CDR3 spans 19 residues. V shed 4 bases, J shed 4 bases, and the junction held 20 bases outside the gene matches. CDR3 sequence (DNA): TGTGCCAGCAGCCCCTTACTAACCGGGACAGGGAGAGTTGGCTATGGCTACACCTTC. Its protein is CASSPLLTGTGRVGYGYTF. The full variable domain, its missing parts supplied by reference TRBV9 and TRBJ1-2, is DSGVTQTPKHLITATGQRVTLRCSPRSGDLSVYWYQQSLDQGLQFLIQYYNGEERAKGNILERFSAQQFPDLHSELNLSSLELGDSALYFCASSPLLTGTGRVGYGYTFGSGTRLTVV.

CDR3 bases: TGTGCCAGCAGCTTAGTAGGGACTAGCGGAATCTACGAGCAGTACTTC. It encodes CASSLVGTSGIYEQYF. V is TRBV7-8 and J is TRBJ2-7, with 11 bases aligning to TRBD2. Germline V lookup: CDR1 SGHVS, CDR2 FQNEAQ. The CDR3 is 16 residues long. V lost 1 base, J lost 3 bases, and 5 bases stayed unmatched.

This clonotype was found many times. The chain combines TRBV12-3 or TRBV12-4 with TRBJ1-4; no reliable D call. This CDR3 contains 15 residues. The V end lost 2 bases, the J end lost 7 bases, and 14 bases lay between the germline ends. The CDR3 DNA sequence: TGTGCCAGCAGTTTATGTGCAGTCATCTGTGAAAAACTGTTTTTT. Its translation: CASSLCAVICEKLFF.

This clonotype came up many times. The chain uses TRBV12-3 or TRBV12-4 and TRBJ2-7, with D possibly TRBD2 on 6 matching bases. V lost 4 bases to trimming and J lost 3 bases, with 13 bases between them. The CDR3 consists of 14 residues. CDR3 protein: CASSSTAGHYEQYF. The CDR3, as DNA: TGTGCCAGCAGTTCCACAGCGGGTCACTACGAGCAGTACTTC.

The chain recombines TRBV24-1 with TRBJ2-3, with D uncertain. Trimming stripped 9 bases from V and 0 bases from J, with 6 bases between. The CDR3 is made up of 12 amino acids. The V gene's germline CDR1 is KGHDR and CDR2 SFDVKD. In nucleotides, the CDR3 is TGTGCCACCGGCGGTAGCACAGATACGCAGTATTTT. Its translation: CATGGSTDTQYF.

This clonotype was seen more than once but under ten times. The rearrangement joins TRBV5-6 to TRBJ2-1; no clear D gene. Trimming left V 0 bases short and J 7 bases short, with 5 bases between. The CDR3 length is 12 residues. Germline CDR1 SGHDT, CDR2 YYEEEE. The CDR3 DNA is TGTGCCAGCAGCTTGGAAAGAAATGAGCAGTTCTTC. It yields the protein CASSLERNEQFF.

CDR3 in DNA: TGTGCCAGCAGCTGGACAGGGGAGTCCTACGAGCAGTACTTC. Translation gives CASSWTGESYEQYF. The genes are TRBV7-6 and TRBJ2-7, with 9 bases that match TRBD1. The V segment lost 4 bases and the J segment 1 base; nucleotides outside the gene matches: 2. Germline lookup yields CDR1 SGHVS and CDR2 FNYEAQ. CDR3 length equals 14 residues.

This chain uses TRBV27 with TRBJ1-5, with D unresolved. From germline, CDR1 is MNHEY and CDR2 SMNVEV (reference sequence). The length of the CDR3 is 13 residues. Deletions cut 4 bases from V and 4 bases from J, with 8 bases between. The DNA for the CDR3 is TGTGCCAGCAGTTATCTACCGAATCAGCCCCAGCATTTT. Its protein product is CASSYLPNQPQHF.

CDR3 sequence: CASSDWTASYEQYF. The CDR3 nucleotides are TGTGCCAGCAGTGATTGGACAGCGTCCTACGAGCAGTACTTC. V is TRBV2 and J is TRBJ2-7, with D possibly matching TRBD1 (6 bases). Germline V gives CDR1 SNHLY, CDR2 FYNNEI. The V end was cut by 3 bases, the J end by 1 base, with 10 bases between. This CDR3 region has 14 residues.

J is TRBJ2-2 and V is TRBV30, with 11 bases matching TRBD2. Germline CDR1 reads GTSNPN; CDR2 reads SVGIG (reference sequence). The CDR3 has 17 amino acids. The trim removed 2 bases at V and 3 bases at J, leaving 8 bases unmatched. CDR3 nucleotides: TGTGCCTGGAGTCCGTCGGGACTAGCGGTTTACACCGGGGAGCTGTTTTTT. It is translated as CAWSPSGLAVYTGELFF.